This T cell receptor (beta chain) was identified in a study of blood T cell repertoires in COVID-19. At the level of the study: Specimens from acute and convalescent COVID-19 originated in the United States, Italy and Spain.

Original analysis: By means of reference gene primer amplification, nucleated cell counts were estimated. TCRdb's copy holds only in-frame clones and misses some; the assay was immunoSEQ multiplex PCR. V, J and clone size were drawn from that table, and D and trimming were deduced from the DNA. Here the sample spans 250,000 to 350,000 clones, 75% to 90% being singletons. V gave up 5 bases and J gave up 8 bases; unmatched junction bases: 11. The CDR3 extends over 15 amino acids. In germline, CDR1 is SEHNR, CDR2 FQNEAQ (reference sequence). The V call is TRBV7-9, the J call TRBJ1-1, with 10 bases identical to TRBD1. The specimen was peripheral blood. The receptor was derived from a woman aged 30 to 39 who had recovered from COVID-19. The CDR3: CASSPDRPGQGEAFF. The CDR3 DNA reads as TGTGCCAGCAGCCCGGATCGACCGGGACAGGGGGAAGCTTTCTTT.